The rows below give T cell receptor beta chains drawn from one sample of a study of T cell repertoires in cytomegalovirus infection. TCRdb recomputed calls from the reads with MiXCR, one row per CDR3 protein. The table lists 150,000 to 200,000 distinct CDR3 sequences, 28% of them singletons. Material: PBMCs. The receptors shown here come from a human donor in good health (CMV status not recorded). Some clones in this sample may be carry-over from other donors' samples. Each CDR3 is given with its conserved first and last residue. The order of the fields is V gene, D gene, J gene, clone size, CDR3 DNA, CDR3 protein. A D gene is named only where the DNA matches it firmly. A clone size is listed for some rows: how often the clone was seen (once, few, many), or a class if it is expanded.

TRBV20-1	NA	TRBJ1-6	few	TGCAGTGCTAGGGCGGCCGGCCAGCCAAATTCACCCCTCCACTTT	CSARAAGQPNSPLHF
TRBV29-1	TRBD1	TRBJ2-7	few	TGCAGCGTTGATGGGGACAGCAACTACGAGCAGTACTTC	CSVDGDSNYEQYF
TRBV4-1	TRBD2	TRBJ2-3	few	TGCGCCAGCAGCCGAGGGACTAGCGGGGGAGATACGCAGTATTTT	CASSRGTSGGDTQYF
TRBV4-2	TRBD1	TRBJ2-7	few	TGTGCCAGCAGCCCGGGGACAGAACACTACGAGCAGTACTTC	CASSPGTEHYEQYF
TRBV20-1	TRBD1	TRBJ1-5	NA	TGCAGTGCGGGACGGGACAGTCAAGAGCCCCAGCATTTT	CSAGRDSQEPQHF
TRBV6-2/TRBV6-3	NA	TRBJ2-1	NA	TGTGCCAGCGGAGGATGGATGCGTGGATACAATGAGCAGTTCTTC	CASGGWMRGYNEQFF
TRBV18	NA	TRBJ2-4	NA	TGTGCCAGCTCACCAGGAGTCTACGCGGACCTCAAAAACATTCAGTACTTC	CASSPGVYADLKNIQYF
TRBV7-2	NA	TRBJ1-5	many	TGTGCCAGCAGCCGCCGACAGGATCAGCCCCAGCATTTT	CASSRRQDQPQHF
TRBV7-8	NA	TRBJ2-1	many	TGTGCCAGCAGCCGCCGTCCTAGCGACTACAATGAGCAGTTCTTC	CASSRRPSDYNEQFF
TRBV7-2	TRBD1	TRBJ1-1	many	TGTGCCAGCAGCTTACTGGGGACAGGGTTAGATGAAGCTTTCTTT	CASSLLGTGLDEAFF
TRBV19	NA	TRBJ2-5	NA	TGTGCCAGTAGTGACGGGACCAGAGAGACCCAGTACTTC	CASSDGTRETQYF
TRBV30	NA	TRBJ1-1	few	TGTGCCTGGAATCCAGGAGGTATGGGAGGAGGTGAAGCTTTCTTT	CAWNPGGMGGGEAFF
TRBV6-5	TRBD1	TRBJ2-3	few	TGTGCCAGCAGTCGGACAGGCGCAGATACGCAGTATTTT	CASSRTGADTQYF
TRBV3-1	TRBD2	TRBJ2-7	few	TGTGCCAGCAGCCAGGCCGGGACTAGCGGGTACGAGCAGTACTTC	CASSQAGTSGYEQYF
TRBV5-6	NA	TRBJ1-6	few	TGTGCCAGCAGGCGGGAATTGGCGAATTCACCCCTCCACTTT	CASRRELANSPLHF
TRBV7-3	TRBD1	TRBJ1-6	few	TGTGCCAGCAGCTTGAACAGGGGTTCACCCCTCCACTTT	CASSLNRGSPLHF
TRBV19	NA	TRBJ1-5	many	TGTGCCAGTAGCCCCCTCGGGCGGGACACCAATCAGCCCCAGCATTTT	CASSPLGRDTNQPQHF
TRBV12-3/TRBV12-4	NA	TRBJ1-5	many	TGTGCCAGCAGTTTAGTACGAAATCAGCCCCAGCATTTT	CASSLVRNQPQHF
TRBV29-1	NA	TRBJ2-7	few	TGCAGCGTTGAAGATTCACAGGCCTACGAGCAGTACTTC	CSVEDSQAYEQYF
TRBV29-1	TRBD2	TRBJ2-1	NA	TGCAGCGTGGCGGGACTAGCGGTATACAATGAGCAGTTCTTC	CSVAGLAVYNEQFF
TRBV20-1	TRBD2	TRBJ2-3	NA	TGCAGTGCCCTCTCCGGACTAGCGGGGCGGAGCACAGATACGCAGTATTTT	CSALSGLAGRSTDTQYF
TRBV3-1	NA	TRBJ2-4	NA	TGTGCCAGCAGCCAAGGGACGGCCAAAAACATTCAGTACTTC	CASSQGTAKNIQYF
TRBV6-1	NA	TRBJ2-7	NA	TGTGCCAGCAGCGTGCTAGCCTACGAGCAGTACTTC	CASSVLAYEQYF
TRBV7-2	NA	TRBJ2-3	NA	TGTGCCAGCAGCTTACCCTCCGGGACTCGGGTGTCAGATACGCAGTATTTT	CASSLPSGTRVSDTQYF
TRBV7-9	TRBD1	TRBJ1-2	NA	TGTGCCAGCAGCCTCAGGGGGCCCGACTATGGCTACACCTTC	CASSLRGPDYGYTF
TRBV2	NA	TRBJ2-6	few	TGTGCCAGCAGTGGGGGTGGGGCCAACGTCCTGACTTTC	CASSGGGANVLTF
TRBV20-1	NA	TRBJ1-1	NA	TGCAGTGCTAGAGTTCCTCCGAACACTGAAGCTTTCTTT	CSARVPPNTEAFF
TRBV28	TRBD1	TRBJ2-7	few	TGTGCCAGCAGTTCAGGGACAGGGGCTGAGCAGTACTTC	CASSSGTGAEQYF
TRBV11-2	NA	TRBJ1-4	NA	TGTGCCAGCAGCTTTCCACAGCGGGGCGATGAAAAACTGTTTTTT	CASSFPQRGDEKLFF
TRBV6-5	NA	TRBJ1-2	few	TGTGCCAGCAGTTCCGGGGGGCAGAACTATGGCTACACCTTC	CASSSGGQNYGYTF
TRBV7-2	TRBD2	TRBJ2-3	many	TGTGCCAGCAGCATCCGGACTAGCGGGGGGCCAGATACGCAGTATTTT	CASSIRTSGGPDTQYF
TRBV7-3	NA	TRBJ1-2	NA	TGTGCCAGCAGCCCTTCCACAGCACATCCCTATGGCTACACCTTC	CASSPSTAHPYGYTF
TRBV5-1	TRBD2	TRBJ2-7	few	TGCGCCAGCAGCTTTCCTAGCGGGGGAGGCGAGCAGTACTTC	CASSFPSGGGEQYF
TRBV5-4	NA	TRBJ2-2	NA	TGTGCCAGCAGCTTGGACAGATCGAACACCGGGGAGCTGTTTTTT	CASSLDRSNTGELFF
TRBV29-1	NA	TRBJ1-1	NA	TGCAGGGAAGACGAGGGGCACACTGAAGCTTTCTTT	CREDEGHTEAFF
TRBV11-2	TRBD1	TRBJ2-2	few	TGTGCCAGTACTGACAGGGGGCAAGGCGGGGAGCTGTTTTTT	CASTDRGQGGELFF
TRBV7-6	NA	TRBJ2-1	few	TGTGCCAGCAGCCGGGGTCCGAACAATGAGCAGTTCTTC	CASSRGPNNEQFF
TRBV12-3/TRBV12-4	TRBD1	TRBJ2-7	many	TGTGCCAGCAGTTTATATTCGGGACAGGGATTCTACGAGCAGTACTTC	CASSLYSGQGFYEQYF
TRBV6-2/TRBV6-3	NA	TRBJ2-5	many	TGTGCCAGCAGTTACGGGGAGACCCAGTACTTC	CASSYGETQYF
TRBV5-5	TRBD1	TRBJ1-3	NA	TGTGCCAGCAGCTTCGGACAGGTTACGTCTGGAAACACCATATATTTT	CASSFGQVTSGNTIYF
TRBV2	NA	TRBJ2-4	NA	TGTGCCAGCAGTAGGAACAGGGAAGTCATTCAGTACTTC	CASSRNREVIQYF
TRBV7-9	TRBD2	TRBJ2-7	few	TGTGCCAGCAGCCCCCGCGGGGGGCCGTACGAGCAGTACTTC	CASSPRGGPYEQYF
TRBV2	TRBD1	TRBJ2-3	NA	TGTGCCAGCAGTGATACGACAGGGGGCCGAGATACGCAGTATTTT	CASSDTTGGRDTQYF
TRBV7-9	TRBD1	TRBJ1-1	NA	TGTGCCAGCGCCGGTTACAGGGGAAAGGGCGAAGCTTTCTTT	CASAGYRGKGEAFF
TRBV14	NA	TRBJ1-3	NA	TGTGCCAGCAGCGTGGCCTCTGGAAACACCATATATTTT	CASSVASGNTIYF
TRBV7-8	TRBD1	TRBJ1-1	few	TGTGCCATAGGGGGCAACACTGAAGCTTTCTTT	CAIGGNTEAFF
TRBV6-2/TRBV6-3	TRBD1	TRBJ1-1	NA	TGTGCCAGCAGCATTTACGGGACAGGGAACACTGAAGCTTTCTTT	CASSIYGTGNTEAFF